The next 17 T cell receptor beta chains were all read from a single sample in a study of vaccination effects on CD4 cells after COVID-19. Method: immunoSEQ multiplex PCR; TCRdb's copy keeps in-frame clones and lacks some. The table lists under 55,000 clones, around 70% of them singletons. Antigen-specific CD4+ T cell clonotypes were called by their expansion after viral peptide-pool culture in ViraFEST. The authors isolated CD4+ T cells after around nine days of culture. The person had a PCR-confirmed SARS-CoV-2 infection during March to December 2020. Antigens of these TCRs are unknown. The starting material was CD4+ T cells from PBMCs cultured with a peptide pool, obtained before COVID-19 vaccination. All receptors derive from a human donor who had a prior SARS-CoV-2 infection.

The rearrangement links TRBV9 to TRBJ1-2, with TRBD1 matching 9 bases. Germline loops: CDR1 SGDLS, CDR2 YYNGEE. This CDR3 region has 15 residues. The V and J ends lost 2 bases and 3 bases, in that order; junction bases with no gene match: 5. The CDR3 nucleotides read TGTGCCAGCAGCGTCGGGACAGGGATCTACTATGGCTACACCTTC. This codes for CASSVGTGIYYGYTF. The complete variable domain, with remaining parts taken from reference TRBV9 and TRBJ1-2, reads DSGVTQTPKHLITATGQRVTLRCSPRSGDLSVYWYQQSLDQGLQFLIQYYNGEERAKGNILERFSAQQFPDLHSELNLSSLELGDSALYFCASSVGTGIYYGYTFGSGTRLTVV.

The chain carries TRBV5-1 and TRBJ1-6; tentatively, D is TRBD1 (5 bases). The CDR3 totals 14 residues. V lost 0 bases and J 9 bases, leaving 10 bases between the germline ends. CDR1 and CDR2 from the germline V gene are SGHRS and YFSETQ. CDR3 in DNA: TGCGCCAGCAGCTTGGGGCAGGGTGGTTCACCCCTCCACTTT. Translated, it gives CASSLGQGGSPLHF.

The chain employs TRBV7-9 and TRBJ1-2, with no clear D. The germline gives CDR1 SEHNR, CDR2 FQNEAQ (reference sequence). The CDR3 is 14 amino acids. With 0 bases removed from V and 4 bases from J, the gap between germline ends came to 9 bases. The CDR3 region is CASSLASRTYGYTF. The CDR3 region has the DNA TGTGCCAGCAGCTTAGCTTCCAGGACCTATGGCTACACCTTC.

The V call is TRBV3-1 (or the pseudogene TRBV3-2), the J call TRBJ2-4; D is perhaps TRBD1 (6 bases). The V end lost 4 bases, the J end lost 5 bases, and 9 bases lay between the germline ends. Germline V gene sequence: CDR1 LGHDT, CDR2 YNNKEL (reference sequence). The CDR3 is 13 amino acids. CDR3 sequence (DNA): TGTGCCAGCAGCCGGGACACCCAAAACATTCAGTACTTC. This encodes CASSRDTQNIQYF.

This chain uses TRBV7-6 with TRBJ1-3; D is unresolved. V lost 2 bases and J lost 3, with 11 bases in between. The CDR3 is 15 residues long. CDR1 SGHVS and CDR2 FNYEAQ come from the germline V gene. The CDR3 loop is CASSLSPGGGNTIYF. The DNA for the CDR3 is TGTGCCAGCAGCTTAAGCCCCGGCGGTGGAAACACCATATATTTT.

CDR3 sequence reads: CASSLFEAGTNSPLHF. The DNA of the CDR3 is TGTGCCAGCAGCTTATTCGAGGCAGGGACTAATTCACCCCTCCACTTT. The V call is TRBV7-6, the J call TRBJ1-6, with D tentatively TRBD1 (5 bases). Trimming removed 2 bases at V and 6 bases at J, with 14 bases between. This CDR3 has 16 amino acids. Per germline, CDR1 SGHVS and CDR2 FNYEAQ.

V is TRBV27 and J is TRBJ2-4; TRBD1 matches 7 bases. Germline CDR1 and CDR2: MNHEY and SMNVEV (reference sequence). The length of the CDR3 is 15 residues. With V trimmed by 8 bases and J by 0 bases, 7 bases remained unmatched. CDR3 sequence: CASGRQGLAKNIQYF. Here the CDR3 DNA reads TGTGCCAGCGGACGACAGGGATTAGCCAAAAACATTCAGTACTTC.

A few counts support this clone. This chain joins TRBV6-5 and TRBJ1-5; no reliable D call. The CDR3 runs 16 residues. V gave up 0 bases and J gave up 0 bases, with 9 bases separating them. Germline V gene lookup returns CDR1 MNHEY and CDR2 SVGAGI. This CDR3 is CASSYSIWNSNQPQHF. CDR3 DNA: TGTGCCAGCAGTTACTCGATCTGGAATAGCAATCAGCCCCAGCATTTT.

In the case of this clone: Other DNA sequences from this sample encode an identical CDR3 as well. CDR3 region: CASSRQRQETQYF. In DNA, the CDR3 is TGTGCCAGTTCCAGACAGCGCCAAGAGACCCAGTACTTC. The V gene is TRBV19, the J gene TRBJ2-5; possible D gene TRBD1, 5 bases. Trimming took 8 bases from V and 1 from J, leaving 11 bases between them. CDR1 and CDR2 from the germline V gene are LNHDA and SQIVND (reference sequence). CDR3 length: 13 residues.

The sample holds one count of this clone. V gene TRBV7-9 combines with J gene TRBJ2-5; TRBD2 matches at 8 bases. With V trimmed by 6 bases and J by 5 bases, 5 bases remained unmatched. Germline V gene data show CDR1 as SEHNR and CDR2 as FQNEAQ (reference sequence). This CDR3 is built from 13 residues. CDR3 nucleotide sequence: TGTGCCAGCAGTCGGACTAGCCAGGAGACCCAGTACTTC. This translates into CASSRTSQETQYF.

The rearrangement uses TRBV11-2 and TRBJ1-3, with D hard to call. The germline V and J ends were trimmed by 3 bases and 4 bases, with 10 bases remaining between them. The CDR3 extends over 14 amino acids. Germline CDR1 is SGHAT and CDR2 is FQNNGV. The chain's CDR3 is CASSFGISGNTIYF. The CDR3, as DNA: TGTGCCAGCAGCTTCGGGATCTCGGGAAACACCATATATTTT.

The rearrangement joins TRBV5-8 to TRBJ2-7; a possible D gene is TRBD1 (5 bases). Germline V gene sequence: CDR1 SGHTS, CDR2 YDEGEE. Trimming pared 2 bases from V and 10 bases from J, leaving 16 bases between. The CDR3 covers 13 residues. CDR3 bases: TGTGCCAGCAGCTTTAGATCCACCACAGGACAGTACTTC. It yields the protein CASSFRSTTGQYF.

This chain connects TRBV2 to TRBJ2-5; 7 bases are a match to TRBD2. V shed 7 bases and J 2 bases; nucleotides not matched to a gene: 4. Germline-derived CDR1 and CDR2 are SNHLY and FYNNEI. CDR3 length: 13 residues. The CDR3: CASIGGGQETQYF. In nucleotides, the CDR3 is TGTGCCAGCATTGGGGGGGGACAAGAGACCCAGTACTTC.

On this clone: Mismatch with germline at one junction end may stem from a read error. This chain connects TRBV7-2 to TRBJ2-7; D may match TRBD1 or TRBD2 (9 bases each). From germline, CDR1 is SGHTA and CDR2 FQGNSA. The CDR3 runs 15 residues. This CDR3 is CASSLAGQGRYEQYF. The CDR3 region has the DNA TGTGCCAGCAGCCTAGCGGGACAGGGCAGATACGAGCAGTACTTC.

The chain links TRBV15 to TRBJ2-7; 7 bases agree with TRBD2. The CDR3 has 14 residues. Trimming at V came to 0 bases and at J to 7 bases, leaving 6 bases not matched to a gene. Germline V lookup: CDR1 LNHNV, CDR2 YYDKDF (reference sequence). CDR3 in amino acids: CATSRDPVGGEQYF. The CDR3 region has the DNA TGTGCCACCAGCAGAGATCCGGTGGGAGGGGAGCAGTACTTC.

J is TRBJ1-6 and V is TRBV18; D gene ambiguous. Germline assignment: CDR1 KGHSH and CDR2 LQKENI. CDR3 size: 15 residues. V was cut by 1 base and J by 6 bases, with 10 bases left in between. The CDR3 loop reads CASSPLSAVNSPLHF. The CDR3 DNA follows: TGTGCCAGCTCACCACTTTCAGCAGTTAATTCACCCCTCCACTTT.

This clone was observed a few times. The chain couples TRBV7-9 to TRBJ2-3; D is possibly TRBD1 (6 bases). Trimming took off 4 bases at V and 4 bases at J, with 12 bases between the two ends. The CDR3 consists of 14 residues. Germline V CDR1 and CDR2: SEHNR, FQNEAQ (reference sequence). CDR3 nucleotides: TGTGCCAGCAGCTCCGGGACATCCGCAGATACGCAGTATTTT. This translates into CASSSGTSADTQYF.